This is a list of T cell receptor beta chains from one sample in a study of blood T cells in healthy people across ages. Using its own MiXCR run on the 5' RACE reads, TCRdb lists one record per CDR3 protein. Of 1.4 million to 1.5 million distinct CDR3 sequences listed, approximately 40% are singletons. The sample was blood. These receptors all come from a woman under 30 in good health. Each CDR3 is given with its conserved first and last residue. The order of the fields is J gene, D gene, V gene, clone size, CDR3 protein, CDR3 DNA. A D gene is named only where the DNA matches it firmly. Size is omitted from some rows. Given values are once, few, many or a class for expanded clones.

J: TRBJ1-5
D: TRBD1
V: TRBV7-2
size: few
CDR3: CASTQATGGTNQPQHF
DNA: TGTGCCAGCACCCAGGCGACAGGGGGCACCAATCAGCCCCAGCATTTT

J: TRBJ2-3
D: TRBD2
V: TRBV5-1
size: NA
CDR3: CASIPYLAEQLTDTQYF
DNA: TGCGCCAGCATCCCCTACCTAGCGGAGCAACTCACAGATACGCAGTATTTT

J: TRBJ1-2
D: TRBD1
V: TRBV3-1
size: few
CDR3: CASSRGTENGYTF
DNA: TGTGCCAGCAGCCGTGGGACAGAGAATGGCTACACCTTC

J: TRBJ2-7
D: NA
V: TRBV6-1
size: NA
CDR3: CASSEGWGDVCEQYF
DNA: TGTGCCAGCAGTGAGGGTTGGGGTGATGTGTGCGAGCAGTACTTC

J: TRBJ2-1
D: NA
V: TRBV7-7
size: once
CDR3: CASSRGSQYEQFF
DNA: TGTGCTAGCAGCCGAGGATCGCAGTACGAGCAGTTCTTC

J: TRBJ2-5
D: NA
V: TRBV20-1
size: NA
CDR3: CSARDFRLPSNNEQYF
DNA: TGCAGTGCTAGAGACTTTCGTCTACCGTCCAACAATGAGCAGTACTTC

J: TRBJ2-3
D: NA
V: TRBV4-1
size: NA
CDR3: CASSHEAPDTQYF
DNA: TGCGCCAGCAGCCACGAGGCCCCGGATACGCAGTATTTT

J: TRBJ2-7
D: NA
V: TRBV16
size: few
CDR3: CASSQYSTAYEQYF
DNA: TGTGCCAGCAGCCAATATTCGACAGCCTACGAGCAGTACTTC

J: TRBJ2-1
D: TRBD2
V: TRBV29-1
size: NA
CDR3: CSVEDYGRSYNEQFF
DNA: TGCAGCGTTGAAGATTACGGGAGGTCCTACAATGAGCAGTTCTTC

J: TRBJ1-4
D: NA
V: TRBV28
size: NA
CDR3: CASSLDIIATNEKLFF
DNA: TGTGCCAGCAGTTTAGACATCATTGCAACTAATGAAAAACTGTTTTTT

J: TRBJ2-7
D: NA
V: TRBV18
size: NA
CDR3: CASSPQEEGSTQYF
DNA: TGTGCCAGCTCACCCCAGGAAGAGGGGAGCACCCAGTACTTC

J: TRBJ2-7
D: NA
V: TRBV12-3/TRBV12-4
size: few
CDR3: CASSPGLELSYEQYF
DNA: TGTGCCAGCAGTCCCGGACTGGAACTCTCCTACGAGCAGTACTTC

J: TRBJ1-1
D: NA
V: TRBV6-5
size: NA
CDR3: CASTGNSNTEAFF
DNA: TGTGCCAGCACAGGGAATTCTAACACTGAAGCTTTCTTT

J: TRBJ2-3
D: NA
V: TRBV4-2
size: few
CDR3: CASSPGSSADTQYF
DNA: TGTGCCAGCAGCCCGGGGAGTAGCGCAGATACGCAGTATTTT

J: TRBJ1-4
D: NA
V: TRBV20-1
size: NA
CDR3: CSARVSRGEKLFF
DNA: TGCAGTGCTAGAGTATCTCGGGGAGAAAAACTGTTTTTT

J: TRBJ2-3
D: NA
V: TRBV4-2
size: NA
CDR3: CASSQEGPSSTDTQYF
DNA: TGTGCCAGCAGCCAGGAAGGTCCTTCTAGCACAGATACGCAGTATTTT

J: TRBJ2-2
D: TRBD2
V: TRBV10-3
size: NA
CDR3: CAISALASGSAGELFF
DNA: TGTGCCATCAGTGCCCTGGCTAGCGGGAGTGCCGGGGAGCTGTTTTTT

J: TRBJ2-7
D: TRBD1
V: TRBV7-9
size: many
CDR3: CASSPRDRDPGEQYF
DNA: TGTGCCAGCAGCCCCCGGGACAGAGATCCGGGCGAGCAGTACTTC

J: TRBJ2-6
D: NA
V: TRBV2
size: NA
CDR3: CASSEASTLWGSGANVLTF
DNA: TGTGCCAGCAGTGAAGCTTCAACACTTTGGGGGTCTGGGGCCAACGTCCTGACTTTC

J: TRBJ2-7
D: TRBD1
V: TRBV4-1
size: NA
CDR3: CASSQLIQGSYEQYF
DNA: TGCGCCAGCAGCCAACTTATACAGGGGTCCTACGAGCAGTACTTC

J: TRBJ2-7
D: TRBD1
V: TRBV4-1
size: few
CDR3: CASSQESGTGGYEQYF
DNA: TGCGCCAGCAGCCAAGAGAGCGGGACAGGGGGCTACGAGCAGTACTTC

J: TRBJ1-2
D: TRBD1
V: TRBV11-2
size: many
CDR3: CASSLGTGGLYGYTF
DNA: TGTGCCAGCAGCCTCGGGACAGGGGGGCTCTATGGCTACACCTTC

J: TRBJ1-4
D: NA
V: TRBV2
size: few
CDR3: CAGKTRDGNEKLFF
DNA: TGTGCCGGAAAAACCCGGGACGGTAATGAAAAACTGTTTTTT

J: TRBJ1-2
D: NA
V: TRBV24-1
size: few
CDR3: CATSDQGANYGYTF
DNA: TGTGCCACCAGTGACCAAGGTGCCAACTATGGCTACACCTTC

J: TRBJ2-5
D: TRBD2
V: TRBV6-5
size: few
CDR3: CASSPSGTSPETQYF
DNA: TGTGCCAGCAGTCCGTCCGGGACTAGCCCAGAGACCCAGTACTTC

J: TRBJ2-3
D: TRBD2
V: TRBV10-3
size: NA
CDR3: CAISDSSGDPTTDTQYF
DNA: TGTGCCATCAGTGACTCTAGCGGGGACCCCACGACAGATACGCAGTATTTT

J: TRBJ2-7
D: NA
V: TRBV12-5
size: NA
CDR3: CASDGTDYEQYF
DNA: TGTGCTAGTGACGGGACTGACTACGAGCAGTACTTC

J: TRBJ1-2
D: NA
V: TRBV12-3/TRBV12-4
size: NA
CDR3: CASSWGGDYGYTF
DNA: TGTGCCAGCAGTTGGGGGGGAGACTATGGCTACACCTTC

J: TRBJ1-6
D: TRBD1
V: TRBV27
size: NA
CDR3: CASSPIFRGQDSPLHF
DNA: TGTGCCAGCAGTCCTATCTTCAGGGGGCAGGATTCACCCCTCCACTTT

J: TRBJ2-1
D: TRBD2
V: TRBV27
size: few
CDR3: CASSPGLGQFF
DNA: TGTGCCAGCAGTCCGGGACTAGGACAGTTCTTC

J: TRBJ1-5
D: NA
V: TRBV30
size: NA
CDR3: CAWSPTGTGAFPQHF
DNA: TGTGCCTGGAGCCCAACCGGGACCGGGGCTTTCCCCCAGCATTTT

J: TRBJ2-2
D: NA
V: TRBV4-2
size: NA
CDR3: CASSPGGGSSTGELFF
DNA: TGTGCCAGCAGCCCAGGAGGGGGCAGTAGCACCGGGGAGCTGTTTTTT

J: TRBJ1-5
D: NA
V: TRBV6-1
size: NA
CDR3: CASSVQGGDSNQPQHF
DNA: TGTGCCAGCAGTGTCCAGGGAGGGGATAGCAATCAGCCCCAGCATTTT

J: TRBJ1-1
D: NA
V: TRBV12-3/TRBV12-4
size: NA
CDR3: CASIQGREAFF
DNA: TGTGCCAGCATACAGGGCCGTGAAGCTTTCTTT

J: TRBJ2-5
D: NA
V: TRBV20-1
size: NA
CDR3: CSAIPVQETQYF
DNA: TGCAGTGCCATACCCGTCCAAGAGACCCAGTACTTC

J: TRBJ2-3
D: NA
V: TRBV10-3
size: NA
CDR3: CAISEFSTDTQYF
DNA: TGTGCCATCAGTGAGTTTAGTACAGATACGCAGTATTTT

J: TRBJ2-5
D: NA
V: TRBV7-2
size: few
CDR3: CASSLDISSDQYF
DNA: TGTGCCAGCAGCTTAGATATCTCGAGCGACCAGTACTTC

J: TRBJ1-2
D: NA
V: TRBV6-6
size: NA
CDR3: CASSRGGIDGHTF
DNA: TGTGCCAGTTCCAGAGGGGGGATTGATGGCCACACCTTC

J: TRBJ1-4
D: TRBD1
V: TRBV15
size: NA
CDR3: CATRDRAGNEKLFF
DNA: TGTGCCACCAGGGACAGGGCCGGGAATGAAAAACTGTTTTTT

J: TRBJ2-1
D: NA
V: TRBV7-9
size: few
CDR3: CASRKGQDEQFF
DNA: TGTGCCAGCAGAAAAGGTCAGGATGAGCAGTTCTTC

J: TRBJ1-2
D: NA
V: TRBV29-1
size: NA
CDR3: CSFSLDRYYGYTF
DNA: TGCAGCTTCTCCCTGGACCGATACTATGGCTACACCTTC

J: TRBJ2-5
D: TRBD1
V: TRBV7-9
size: NA
CDR3: CASSWTGSFNEQYF
DNA: TGTGCCAGCAGCTGGACAGGGTCTTTCAATGAGCAGTACTTC